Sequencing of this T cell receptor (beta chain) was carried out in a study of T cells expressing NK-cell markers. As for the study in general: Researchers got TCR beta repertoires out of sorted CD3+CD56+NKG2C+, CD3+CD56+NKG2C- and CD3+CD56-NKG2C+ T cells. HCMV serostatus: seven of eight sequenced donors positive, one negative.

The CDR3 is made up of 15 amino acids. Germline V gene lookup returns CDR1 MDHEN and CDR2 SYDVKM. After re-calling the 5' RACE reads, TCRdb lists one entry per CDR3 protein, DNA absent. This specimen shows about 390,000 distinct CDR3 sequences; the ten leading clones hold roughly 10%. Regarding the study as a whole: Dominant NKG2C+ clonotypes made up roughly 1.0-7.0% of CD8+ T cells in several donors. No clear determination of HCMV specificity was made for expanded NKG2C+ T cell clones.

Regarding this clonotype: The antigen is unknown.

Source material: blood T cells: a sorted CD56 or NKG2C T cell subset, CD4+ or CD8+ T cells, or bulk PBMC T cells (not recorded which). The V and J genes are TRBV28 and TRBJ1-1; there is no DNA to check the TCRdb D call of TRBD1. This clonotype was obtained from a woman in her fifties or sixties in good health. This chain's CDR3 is CASSQGGIGGTEAFF.